The rows below give T cell receptor beta chains drawn from one sample of a study of breast tumors, draining lymph nodes, adjacent tissues. TCRdb fed the multiplex PCR reads into MiXCR, producing one record per CDR3 protein. The data hold 150,000 to 200,000 distinct CDR3 sequences, with 25% to 40% observed a single time. Sequencing input: axillary lymph node tissue. The source of these receptors is a female donor with breast cancer. Some clones in this sample may be carry-over from other donors' samples. The CDR3 runs from the conserved cysteine through the conserved F or W. The order of the fields is J gene, clone size, CDR3 length, V gene, D gene, CDR3 protein, CDR3 DNA. The D gene is left open where the match is weak. Clone sizes are given selectively: once, few, many, or a class where the clone is expanded.

J gene: TRBJ2-5; clone size: .; CDR3 length: 16; V gene: TRBV29-1; D gene: TRBD2; CDR3 protein: CSVGGLAGDNQETQYF; CDR3 DNA: TGCAGCGTTGGAGGTCTAGCGGGGGACAACCAAGAGACCCAGTACTTC
J gene: TRBJ1-1; clone size: few; CDR3 length: 14; V gene: TRBV3-1; D gene: .; CDR3 protein: CASSQVAQNTEAFF; CDR3 DNA: TGTGCCAGCAGCCAAGTGGCGCAGAACACTGAAGCTTTCTTT
J gene: TRBJ2-1; clone size: many; CDR3 length: 15; V gene: TRBV9; D gene: .; CDR3 protein: CASSVGGEYYNEQFF; CDR3 DNA: TGTGCCAGCAGCGTAGGAGGGGAGTATTACAATGAGCAGTTCTTC
J gene: TRBJ2-3; clone size: .; CDR3 length: 15; V gene: TRBV5-6; D gene: .; CDR3 protein: CASSFRSGERNTQYF; CDR3 DNA: TGTGCCAGCAGCTTCCGTTCGGGAGAACGGAATACGCAGTATTTT
J gene: TRBJ2-7; clone size: many; CDR3 length: 14; V gene: TRBV28; D gene: .; CDR3 protein: CASSPPSYSYEQYF; CDR3 DNA: TGTGCCAGCAGTCCCCCCAGCTACTCCTACGAGCAGTACTTC
J gene: TRBJ2-5; clone size: many; CDR3 length: 13; V gene: TRBV2; D gene: TRBD1; CDR3 protein: CATRDSLIETQYF; CDR3 DNA: TGTGCCACTCGGGACAGTTTGATAGAGACCCAGTACTTC
J gene: TRBJ2-1; clone size: .; CDR3 length: 17; V gene: TRBV24-1; D gene: .; CDR3 protein: CATSDAQGLSSYNEQFF; CDR3 DNA: TGTGCCACCAGTGATGCTCAGGGGTTGAGCTCCTACAATGAGCAGTTCTTC
J gene: TRBJ2-7; clone size: many; CDR3 length: 14; V gene: TRBV11-3; D gene: .; CDR3 protein: CASSSVPRSYEQYF; CDR3 DNA: TGTGCCAGCAGCTCCGTCCCCAGATCCTACGAGCAGTACTTC
J gene: TRBJ2-1; clone size: many; CDR3 length: 11; V gene: TRBV3-1; D gene: .; CDR3 protein: CASSHSGPQFF; CDR3 DNA: TGTGCCAGCAGCCATTCGGGTCCACAGTTCTTC
J gene: TRBJ2-7; clone size: few; CDR3 length: 14; V gene: TRBV6-5; D gene: .; CDR3 protein: CASKHRTHSYEQYF; CDR3 DNA: TGTGCCAGCAAACACAGGACCCACTCCTACGAGCAGTACTTC
J gene: TRBJ2-1; clone size: few; CDR3 length: 14; V gene: TRBV28; D gene: .; CDR3 protein: CASLGSSSYNEQFF; CDR3 DNA: TGTGCCAGCCTCGGCTCCAGCTCCTACAATGAGCAGTTCTTC
J gene: TRBJ1-2; clone size: many; CDR3 length: 13; V gene: TRBV20-1; D gene: .; CDR3 protein: CSARGHSAYDYTF; CDR3 DNA: TGCAGTGCTAGAGGCCACTCCGCCTATGACTACACCTTC
J gene: TRBJ2-7; clone size: .; CDR3 length: 13; V gene: TRBV7-2; D gene: TRBD1; CDR3 protein: CAKPGQGSGEQYF; CDR3 DNA: TGTGCCAAGCCGGGACAGGGGTCTGGAGAGCAGTACTTC
J gene: TRBJ1-1; clone size: .; CDR3 length: 13; V gene: TRBV18; D gene: .; CDR3 protein: CANARRDGAEAFF; CDR3 DNA: TGTGCCAACGCGAGGCGGGACGGCGCTGAAGCTTTCTTT
J gene: TRBJ1-2; clone size: many; CDR3 length: 13; V gene: TRBV19; D gene: TRBD1; CDR3 protein: CASSRDSRYGYTF; CDR3 DNA: TGTGCCAGTAGCCGGGACAGCAGATATGGCTACACCTTC
J gene: TRBJ1-4; clone size: .; CDR3 length: 12; V gene: TRBV6-4; D gene: .; CDR3 protein: CASGVRGRTLFF; CDR3 DNA: TGTGCCAGCGGGGTGAGGGGGAGGACACTGTTTTTT
J gene: TRBJ2-3; clone size: many; CDR3 length: 12; V gene: TRBV10-3; D gene: TRBD1; CDR3 protein: CAISVDRGKQYF; CDR3 DNA: TGTGCCATCAGCGTAGACAGGGGAAAACAGTATTTT
J gene: TRBJ2-2; clone size: .; CDR3 length: 17; V gene: TRBV5-4; D gene: TRBD1; CDR3 protein: CASSSMRTGTNTGELFF; CDR3 DNA: TGTGCCAGCAGCTCCATGCGGACAGGAACGAACACCGGGGAGCTGTTTTTT
J gene: TRBJ2-5; clone size: many; CDR3 length: 14; V gene: TRBV2; D gene: .; CDR3 protein: CASSDRLVGKTQYF; CDR3 DNA: TGTGCCAGCAGTGACCGTTTAGTCGGGAAGACCCAGTACTTC
J gene: TRBJ2-5; clone size: many; CDR3 length: 14; V gene: TRBV11-2; D gene: .; CDR3 protein: CASSLVRTQETQYF; CDR3 DNA: TGTGCCAGCAGCTTAGTAAGGACGCAAGAGACCCAGTACTTC
J gene: TRBJ2-7; clone size: many; CDR3 length: 15; V gene: TRBV7-6; D gene: .; CDR3 protein: CASSSGGVGGYEQYF; CDR3 DNA: TGTGCCAGCAGCTCAGGAGGGGTTGGGGGCTACGAGCAGTACTTC
J gene: TRBJ1-2; clone size: many; CDR3 length: 15; V gene: TRBV7-8; D gene: .; CDR3 protein: CASSLGRQVDYGYPF; CDR3 DNA: TGTGCCAGCAGCTTGGGCCGACAGGTCGACTATGGCTACCCCTTC
J gene: TRBJ2-3; clone size: .; CDR3 length: 15; V gene: TRBV25-1; D gene: TRBD1; CDR3 protein: CASSAPDRAADTQYF; CDR3 DNA: TGTGCCAGCAGTGCACCGGACAGGGCCGCAGATACGCAGTATTTT
J gene: TRBJ2-3; clone size: .; CDR3 length: 9; V gene: TRBV6-4; D gene: TRBD1; CDR3 protein: CASTRDRDF; CDR3 DNA: TGTGCCAGCACCCGGGACAGGGATTTT
J gene: TRBJ2-1; clone size: many; CDR3 length: 18; V gene: TRBV19; D gene: TRBD2; CDR3 protein: CASSIGTSGRASYNEQFF; CDR3 DNA: TGTGCCAGTAGTATCGGGACTAGCGGGAGGGCCTCCTACAATGAGCAGTTCTTC
J gene: TRBJ1-6; clone size: .; CDR3 length: 13; V gene: TRBV5-1; D gene: .; CDR3 protein: CASSFAPLAPLHF; CDR3 DNA: TGTGCCAGCAGCTTTGCCCCCCTAGCACCCCTCCACTTT
J gene: TRBJ1-4; clone size: many; CDR3 length: 14; V gene: TRBV6-1; D gene: .; CDR3 protein: CASSEDAVSGKLFF; CDR3 DNA: TGTGCCAGCAGTGAAGACGCGGTCAGTGGAAAACTGTTTTTT
J gene: TRBJ1-3; clone size: many; CDR3 length: 15; V gene: TRBV2; D gene: .; CDR3 protein: CASRTGSNSGNTIYF; CDR3 DNA: TGTGCCAGCCGCACAGGGAGCAACTCTGGAAACACCATATATTTT
J gene: TRBJ2-5; clone size: once; CDR3 length: 16; V gene: TRBV20-1; D gene: .; CDR3 protein: CSARVSAARFWETQYF; CDR3 DNA: TGCAGTGCTAGAGTGAGCGCGGCTCGCTTCTGGGAGACCCAGTACTTC
J gene: TRBJ2-4; clone size: .; CDR3 length: 15; V gene: TRBV3-1; D gene: .; CDR3 protein: CASSQSRGRGRIQYF; CDR3 DNA: TGTGCCAGCAGCCAATCGAGGGGTCGGGGGCGCATTCAGTACTTC
J gene: TRBJ2-1; clone size: many; CDR3 length: 17; V gene: TRBV20-1; D gene: .; CDR3 protein: CSASSRRERLSYNEQFF; CDR3 DNA: TGCAGTGCTAGCAGTCGCCGGGAGCGCCTCTCCTACAATGAGCAGTTCTTC
J gene: TRBJ1-2; clone size: many; CDR3 length: 15; V gene: TRBV6-5; D gene: TRBD1; CDR3 protein: CASSRQGMSNYGYTF; CDR3 DNA: TGTGCCAGCAGTAGACAGGGGATGAGTAACTATGGCTACACCTTC
J gene: TRBJ2-5; clone size: .; CDR3 length: 15; V gene: TRBV7-8; D gene: TRBD2; CDR3 protein: CASSPAGVVQETQSF; CDR3 DNA: TGTGCCAGCAGCCCAGCGGGAGTGGTTCAAGAGACCCAGTCCTTC
J gene: TRBJ1-2; clone size: many; CDR3 length: 14; V gene: TRBV9; D gene: .; CDR3 protein: CASSVEPTARGYTF; CDR3 DNA: TGTGCCAGCAGCGTAGAACCAACGGCACGTGGCTACACCTTC
J gene: TRBJ2-7; clone size: many; CDR3 length: 15; V gene: TRBV13; D gene: TRBD2; CDR3 protein: CASSGSGTRGGEQYF; CDR3 DNA: TGTGCCAGCAGCGGCTCCGGGACTAGAGGGGGGGAGCAGTACTTC
J gene: TRBJ1-2; clone size: many; CDR3 length: 13; V gene: TRBV20-1; D gene: .; CDR3 protein: CSAPKGGNYGYTF; CDR3 DNA: TGCAGTGCTCCAAAGGGGGGTAACTATGGCTACACCTTC
J gene: TRBJ2-3; clone size: few; CDR3 length: 16; V gene: TRBV18; D gene: TRBD2; CDR3 protein: CASSPPGTSGTDTQYF; CDR3 DNA: TGTGCCAGCTCACCACCCGGGACTAGCGGCACAGATACGCAGTATTTT
J gene: TRBJ2-2; clone size: many; CDR3 length: 18; V gene: TRBV15; D gene: TRBD2; CDR3 protein: CATSRYSGTSGNTGELFF; CDR3 DNA: TGTGCCACCAGCAGATACTCCGGGACTAGCGGAAACACCGGGGAGCTGTTTTTT
J gene: TRBJ2-3; clone size: .; CDR3 length: 13; V gene: TRBV28; D gene: .; CDR3 protein: CASNLAYTDTQYF; CDR3 DNA: TGTGCCAGCAACCTAGCATACACAGATACGCAGTATTTT
J gene: TRBJ1-4; clone size: many; CDR3 length: 13; V gene: TRBV10-3; D gene: .; CDR3 protein: CAARASLGEKLFF; CDR3 DNA: TGTGCCGCCAGGGCCTCCCTGGGGGAAAAACTGTTTTTT
J gene: TRBJ2-1; clone size: many; CDR3 length: 15; V gene: TRBV20-1; D gene: .; CDR3 protein: CSAREPFGSDNEQFF; CDR3 DNA: TGCAGTGCTAGAGAGCCCTTCGGCAGCGACAATGAGCAGTTCTTC
J gene: TRBJ2-7; clone size: many; CDR3 length: 12; V gene: TRBV6-1; D gene: .; CDR3 protein: CASSRGAYEQYF; CDR3 DNA: TGTGCCAGCAGTAGGGGGGCCTACGAGCAGTACTTC
J gene: TRBJ1-6; clone size: once; CDR3 length: 15; V gene: TRBV25-1; D gene: TRBD1; CDR3 protein: CASFRTGATSSPLHF; CDR3 DNA: TGTGCCAGCTTCCGGACAGGGGCTACGAGTTCACCCCTCCACTTT
J gene: TRBJ2-5; clone size: .; CDR3 length: 15; V gene: TRBV20-1; D gene: .; CDR3 protein: CSASGGQWYQETQYF; CDR3 DNA: TGCAGTGCTAGTGGTGGACAGTGGTACCAAGAGACCCAGTACTTC
J gene: TRBJ2-5; clone size: many; CDR3 length: 14; V gene: TRBV7-7; D gene: TRBD2; CDR3 protein: CASSLAGHTGTQYF; CDR3 DNA: TGTGCTAGCAGCTTAGCGGGGCACACCGGGACCCAGTACTTC
J gene: TRBJ2-1; clone size: once; CDR3 length: 13; V gene: TRBV7-9; D gene: .; CDR3 protein: CASGGTENNEQFF; CDR3 DNA: TGTGCCAGCGGGGGGACAGAGAACAATGAGCAGTTCTTC
J gene: TRBJ2-5; clone size: .; CDR3 length: 15; V gene: TRBV24-1; D gene: .; CDR3 protein: CATSDIRQVNQPQYF; CDR3 DNA: TGTGCCACCAGTGATATCCGACAGGTAAATCAGCCCCAGTACTTC
J gene: TRBJ2-7; clone size: .; CDR3 length: 14; V gene: TRBV2; D gene: .; CDR3 protein: CASGSRGAVDEQYF; CDR3 DNA: TGTGCCAGCGGAAGCCGGGGAGCCGTCGACGAGCAGTACTTC
J gene: TRBJ2-1; clone size: many; CDR3 length: 14; V gene: TRBV5-1; D gene: TRBD2; CDR3 protein: CASSLEREWDEQFF; CDR3 DNA: TGCGCCAGCAGCTTGGAGCGGGAGTGGGATGAGCAGTTCTTC
J gene: TRBJ2-1; clone size: many; CDR3 length: 15; V gene: TRBV5-1; D gene: TRBD1; CDR3 protein: CASSFGTGGSDEQFF; CDR3 DNA: TGCGCCAGCAGCTTTGGGACAGGGGGGTCGGATGAGCAGTTCTTC
J gene: TRBJ2-2; clone size: many; CDR3 length: 11; V gene: TRBV6-2/TRBV6-3; D gene: .; CDR3 protein: CASGHTGELFF; CDR3 DNA: TGTGCCAGCGGGCACACCGGGGAGCTGTTTTTT
J gene: TRBJ1-5; clone size: .; CDR3 length: 15; V gene: TRBV6-4; D gene: TRBD1; CDR3 protein: CASSDFGQGGQPQHF; CDR3 DNA: TGTGCCAGCAGTGACTTCGGACAGGGAGGTCAGCCCCAGCATTTT
J gene: TRBJ1-5; clone size: many; CDR3 length: 15; V gene: TRBV5-1; D gene: .; CDR3 protein: CASSLDGLLNQPQHF; CDR3 DNA: TGCGCCAGCAGCCTGGATGGACTGCTAAATCAGCCCCAGCATTTT
J gene: TRBJ2-5; clone size: once; CDR3 length: 16; V gene: TRBV4-3; D gene: TRBD1; CDR3 protein: CASSPSGTGDGETQYF; CDR3 DNA: TGCGCCAGCAGCCCGAGCGGGACAGGGGATGGAGAGACCCAGTACTTC
J gene: TRBJ1-2; clone size: many; CDR3 length: 13; V gene: TRBV20-1; D gene: .; CDR3 protein: CSARTVTNYGYTF; CDR3 DNA: TGCAGTGCCAGGACAGTAACAAACTATGGCTACACCTTC